This TCR beta chain was profiled in a study of a mutant IDH1 vaccine in newly diagnosed glioma. Study overall: Treatment recipients were roughly 62% male and approximately 40% female, and their mean age was 40.4 years. Most patients had radiochemotherapy with temozolomide before enrollment; others had one alone. Study outcomes and limitations: Among top peripheral T cell clonotypes, changes seemed unrelated to pseudoprogression. Of the patients, approximately 93% had vaccine-induced immune responses.

This clone was counted a single time. Its antigen remains unknown. Germline V CDR1 and CDR2: SGHDT, YYEEEE. The CDR3 consists of 15 residues. The V and J ends lost 2 bases and 0 bases respectively, with 11 bases between them. As to time point: week 11, during vaccination. All doses held 300 ug of mutant IDH1 20-mer peptide, with topical imiquimod. Profiling relied on immunoSEQ multiplex PCR, and the TCRdb table lists in-frame clones only, not all of them. The profile covers about 25,000 clones, with around 77% appearing a single time and approximately 9.1% taken by the ten largest. The sequence was obtained from a woman between 18 and 30 years old with glioma. This chain connects TRBV5-6 to TRBJ1-2; D unclear. The source material was PBMCs, sampled from a glioma patient whose treatment included an IDH1 peptide vaccine. This chain's CDR3 is CASSLPSHSNYGYTF. In DNA form, the CDR3 reads TGTGCCAGCAGCTTACCTAGCCATTCTAACTATGGCTACACCTTC.